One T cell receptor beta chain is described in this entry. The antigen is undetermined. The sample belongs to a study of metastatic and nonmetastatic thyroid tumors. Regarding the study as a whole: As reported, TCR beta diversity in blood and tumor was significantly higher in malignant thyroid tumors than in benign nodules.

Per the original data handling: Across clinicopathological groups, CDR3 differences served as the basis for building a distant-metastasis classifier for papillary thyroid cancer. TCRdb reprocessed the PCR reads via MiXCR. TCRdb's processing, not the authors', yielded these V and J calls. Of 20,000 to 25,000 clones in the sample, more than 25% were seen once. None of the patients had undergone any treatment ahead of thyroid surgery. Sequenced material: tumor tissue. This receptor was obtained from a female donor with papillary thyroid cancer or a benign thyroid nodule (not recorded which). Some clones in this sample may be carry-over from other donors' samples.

CDR3 DNA: TGTGCCATCGGATCGCTAGATACGCAGTATTTT. Its protein is CAIGSLDTQYF. This chain connects TRBV6-1 to TRBJ2-3; D unresolved. Germline CDR1 reads MNHNS; CDR2 reads SASEGT. This CDR3 is built from 11 residues. V was trimmed by 10 bases and J by 5 bases, leaving 10 bases between them.